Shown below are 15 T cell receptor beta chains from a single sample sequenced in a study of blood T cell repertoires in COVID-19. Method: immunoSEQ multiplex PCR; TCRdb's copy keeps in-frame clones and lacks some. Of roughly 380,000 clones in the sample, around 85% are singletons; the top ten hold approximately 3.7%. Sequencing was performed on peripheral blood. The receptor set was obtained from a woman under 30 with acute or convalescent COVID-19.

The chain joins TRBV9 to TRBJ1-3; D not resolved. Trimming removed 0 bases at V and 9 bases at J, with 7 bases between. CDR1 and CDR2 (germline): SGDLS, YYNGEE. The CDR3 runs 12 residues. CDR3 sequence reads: CASSVDWSTIYF. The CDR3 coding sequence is TGTGCCAGCAGCGTAGACTGGAGCACCATATATTTT.

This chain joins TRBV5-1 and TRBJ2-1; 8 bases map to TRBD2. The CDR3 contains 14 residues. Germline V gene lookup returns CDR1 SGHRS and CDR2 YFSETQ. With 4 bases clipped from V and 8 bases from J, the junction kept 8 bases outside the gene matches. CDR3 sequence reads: CASSRPSGLYEQFF. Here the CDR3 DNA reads TGCGCCAGCAGCAGGCCTAGCGGGTTATATGAGCAGTTCTTC.

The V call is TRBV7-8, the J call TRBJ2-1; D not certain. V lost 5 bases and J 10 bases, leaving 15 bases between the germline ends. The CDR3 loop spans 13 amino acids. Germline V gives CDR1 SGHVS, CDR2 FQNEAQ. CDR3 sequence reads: CASSPLILEEQFF. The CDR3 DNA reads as TGTGCCAGCAGCCCCCTAATTCTGGAGGAGCAGTTCTTC.

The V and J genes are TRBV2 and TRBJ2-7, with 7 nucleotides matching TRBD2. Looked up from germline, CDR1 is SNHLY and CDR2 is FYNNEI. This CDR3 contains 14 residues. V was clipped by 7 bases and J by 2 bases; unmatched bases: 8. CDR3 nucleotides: TGTGCCAGCACCAGAGTGACTAGCCCCTACGAGCAGTACTTC. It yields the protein CASTRVTSPYEQYF.

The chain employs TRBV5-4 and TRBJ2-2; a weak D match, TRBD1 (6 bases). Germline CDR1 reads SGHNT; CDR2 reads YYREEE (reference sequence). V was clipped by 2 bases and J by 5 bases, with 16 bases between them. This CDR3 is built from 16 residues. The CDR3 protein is CASSFGQKRGTGELFF. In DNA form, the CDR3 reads TGTGCCAGCAGCTTCGGCCAAAAAAGGGGGACCGGGGAGCTGTTTTTT. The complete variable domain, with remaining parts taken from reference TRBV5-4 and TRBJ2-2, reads ETGVTQSPTHLIKTRGQQVTLRCSSQSGHNTVSWYQQALGQGPQFIFQYYREEENGRGNFPPRFSGLQFPNYSSELNVNALELDDSALYLCASSFGQKRGTGELFFGEGSRLTVL.

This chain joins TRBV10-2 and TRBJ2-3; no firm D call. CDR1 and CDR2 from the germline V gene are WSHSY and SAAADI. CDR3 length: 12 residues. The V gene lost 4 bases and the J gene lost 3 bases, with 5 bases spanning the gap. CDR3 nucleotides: TGCGCCAGCAGTGCAGTAACAGATACGCAGTATTTT. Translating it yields CASSAVTDTQYF.

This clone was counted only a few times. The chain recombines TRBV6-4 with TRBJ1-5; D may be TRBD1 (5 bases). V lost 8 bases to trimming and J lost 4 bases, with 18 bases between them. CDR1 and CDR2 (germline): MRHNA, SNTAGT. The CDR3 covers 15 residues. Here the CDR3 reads CASPGPLRVNQPQHF. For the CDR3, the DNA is TGTGCCAGCCCTGGCCCCCTCAGGGTGAATCAGCCCCAGCATTTT.

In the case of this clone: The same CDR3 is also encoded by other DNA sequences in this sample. The CDR3 sequence is CASSQGLAGAYEQYF. The CDR3 coding sequence is TGTGCCAGCAGCCAGGGGCTAGCGGGAGCCTACGAGCAGTACTTC. This chain uses TRBV3-1 (or the pseudogene TRBV3-2) with TRBJ2-7; 10 nucleotides align to TRBD2. The trim removed 3 bases at V and 2 bases at J, leaving 4 bases unmatched. The CDR3 is made up of 15 amino acids. Germline V gives CDR1 LGHDT, CDR2 YNNKEL (reference sequence).

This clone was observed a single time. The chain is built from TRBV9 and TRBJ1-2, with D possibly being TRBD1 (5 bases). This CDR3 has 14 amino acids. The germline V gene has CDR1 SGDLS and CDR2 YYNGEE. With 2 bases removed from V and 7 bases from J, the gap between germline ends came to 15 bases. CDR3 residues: CASSVAGTRVGYTF. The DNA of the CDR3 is TGTGCCAGCAGCGTGGCAGGGACTAGGGTTGGCTACACCTTC.

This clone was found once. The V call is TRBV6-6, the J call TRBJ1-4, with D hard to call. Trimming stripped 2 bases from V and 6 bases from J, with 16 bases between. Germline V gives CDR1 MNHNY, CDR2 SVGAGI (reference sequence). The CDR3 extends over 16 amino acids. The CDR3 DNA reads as TGTGCCAGCAGTTACCCCAGGACGGGAAAGGATGAAAAACTGTTTTTT. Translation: CASSYPRTGKDEKLFF.

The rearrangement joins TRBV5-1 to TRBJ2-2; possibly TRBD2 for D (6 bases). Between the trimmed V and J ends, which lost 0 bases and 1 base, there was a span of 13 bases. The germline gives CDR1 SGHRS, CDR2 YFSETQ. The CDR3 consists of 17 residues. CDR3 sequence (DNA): TGCGCCAGCAGCTTGGCCTCTAGGACTATGAACACCGGGGAGCTGTTTTTT. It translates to CASSLASRTMNTGELFF. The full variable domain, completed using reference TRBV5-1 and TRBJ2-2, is KAGVTQTPRYLIKTRGQQVTLSCSPISGHRSVSWYQQTPGQGLQFLFEYFSETQRNKGNFPGRFSGRQFSNSRSEMNVSTLELGDSALYLCASSLASRTMNTGELFFGEGSRLTVL.

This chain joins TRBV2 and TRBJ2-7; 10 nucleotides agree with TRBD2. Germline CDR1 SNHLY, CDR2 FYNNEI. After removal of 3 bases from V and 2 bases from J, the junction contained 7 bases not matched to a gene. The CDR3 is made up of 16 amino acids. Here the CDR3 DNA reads TGTGCCAGCAGTGAGCTAGCGGGGGCTCCCGCCTACGAGCAGTACTTC. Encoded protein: CASSELAGAPAYEQYF.

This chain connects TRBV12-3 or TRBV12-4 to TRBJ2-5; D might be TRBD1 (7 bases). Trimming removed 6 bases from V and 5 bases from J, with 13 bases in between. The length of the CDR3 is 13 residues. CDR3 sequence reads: CASRKTGRETQYF. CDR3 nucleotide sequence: TGTGCCAGCAGGAAGACAGGGAGGGAGACCCAGTACTTC.

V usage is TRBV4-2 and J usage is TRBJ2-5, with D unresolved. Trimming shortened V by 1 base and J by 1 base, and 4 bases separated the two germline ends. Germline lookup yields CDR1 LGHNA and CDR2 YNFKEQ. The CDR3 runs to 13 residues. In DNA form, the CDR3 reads TGTGCCAGCAGCCAAGCCAGCCAAGAGACCCAGTACTTC. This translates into CASSQASQETQYF.

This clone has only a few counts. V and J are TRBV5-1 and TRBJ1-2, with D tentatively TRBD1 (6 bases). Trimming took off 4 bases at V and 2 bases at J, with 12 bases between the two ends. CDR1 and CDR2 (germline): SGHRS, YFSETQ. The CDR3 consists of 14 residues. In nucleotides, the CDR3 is TGCGCCAGCAGCCTGGACAGCACCAACTATGGCTACACCTTC. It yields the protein CASSLDSTNYGYTF.